Each of the 18 T cell receptor beta chains below was sequenced from the same sample in a study of OX40 agonist ivuxolimab in advanced cancers. The repertoire was sequenced with immunoSEQ multiplex PCR; TCRdb's copy has only in-frame clones and lacks some. The sample holds about 12,000 clones, more than 75% seen once. The material sequenced was CD4+ or CD8+ T cells sorted from blood, taken in a trial of the OX40 agonist ivuxolimab. The receptor set was obtained from an adult with an advanced solid tumor such as melanoma, head and neck, liver or kidney cancer.

The genes are TRBV9 and TRBJ1-2, with 9 bases matching TRBD1. CDR3 length: 13 amino acids. The V gene end was trimmed by 3 bases and the J gene end by 8 bases; junction bases not matched to a gene: 5. CDR1 and CDR2 (germline): SGDLS, YYNGEE. The CDR3, as DNA: TGTGCCAGCAGCGACGACAGGGGGTTGGGCTACACCTTC. Translating it yields CASSDDRGLGYTF.

This clone was recorded only once. The CDR3 coding sequence is TGTGCCAGCAGCCTCCAGGGCGGGAGGGCCGTCGAGCAGTACTTC. This translates into CASSLQGGRAVEQYF. The chain uses TRBV11-1 and TRBJ2-7, with TRBD2 matching 9 bases. Germline V gives CDR1 SGHAT, CDR2 FQDESV (reference sequence). After removal of 5 bases from V and 6 bases from J, the junction contained 11 bases not matched to a gene. There are 15 residues in the CDR3.

CDR3 sequence: CASRRLGVGGEGGTDTQYF. CDR3 DNA sequence: TGTGCCAGCAGGCGGCTTGGTGTTGGCGGGGAGGGTGGCACAGATACGCAGTATTTT. The V call is TRBV27, the J call TRBJ2-3; TRBD2 aligns across 7 bases. The junction had 19 bases not matched to a gene; V was cut back by 6 bases and J by 1 base. This CDR3 has 19 amino acids. The germline V gene has CDR1 MNHEY and CDR2 SMNVEV (reference sequence).

This chain joins TRBV28 and TRBJ1-4; D gene ambiguous. The V gene's germline CDR1 is MDHEN and CDR2 SYDVKM. The length of the CDR3 is 15 residues. Trimming removed 2 bases at V and 7 bases at J, with 14 bases between. The DNA of the CDR3 is TGTGCCAGCAGTTTACCCGGACGGGAGGGTGAAAAACTGTTTTTT. It translates to CASSLPGREGEKLFF.

Only a few counts were recorded for this clone. The V call is TRBV6-1, the J call TRBJ2-5; tentatively, D is TRBD1 (6 bases). Trimming stripped 3 bases from V and 5 bases from J, with 13 bases between. The germline gives CDR1 MNHNS, CDR2 SASEGT. This CDR3 contains 14 residues. CDR3 in amino acids: CASSEEQGYETQYF. In DNA form, the CDR3 reads TGTGCCAGCAGTGAGGAACAGGGATACGAGACCCAGTACTTC.

Here the CDR3 reads CASSPSDTQYF. CDR3 DNA sequence: TGTGCCAGCAGCCCCTCAGATACGCAGTATTTT. The rearrangement links TRBV5-8 to TRBJ2-3; no definite D call. V lost 4 bases and J lost 4, with 4 bases in between. The CDR3 contains 11 residues. CDR1 and CDR2 (germline): SGHTS, YDEGEE.

The CDR3 is CASGVDRDGYTF. The CDR3 DNA follows: TGTGCCAGCGGAGTAGACAGGGATGGCTACACCTTC. This rearrangement joins TRBV27 to TRBJ1-2; TRBD1 matches 7 bases. CDR3 length equals 12 residues. Losses at the gene ends were 8 bases for V and 6 bases for J; bases not matched to a gene: 6. Germline CDR1 reads MNHEY; CDR2 reads SMNVEV (reference sequence).

This chain uses TRBV19 with TRBJ2-4; weak D call: TRBD2 (5 bases). CDR3 length: 16 residues. V lost 7 bases and J lost 4, with 20 bases in between. CDR1 is LNHDA and CDR2 is SQIVND in the germline V gene (reference sequence). The CDR3 region is CASTEGLRGSKNIQYF. For the CDR3, the DNA is TGTGCCAGTACCGAAGGACTCCGCGGGTCTAAAAACATTCAGTACTTC.

The J gene is TRBJ2-1, the V gene TRBV29-1; TRBD2 matches at 13 bases. There are 15 residues in the CDR3. CDR1 and CDR2 from the germline V gene are SQVTM and ANQGSEA. The V gene end was trimmed by 5 bases and the J gene end by 8 bases; junction bases not matched to a gene: 9. The CDR3 loop reads CSVLGLAGEWDEQFF. The CDR3 region has the DNA TGCAGCGTTCTCGGACTAGCGGGAGAGTGGGATGAGCAGTTCTTC.

V gene TRBV30 combines with J gene TRBJ2-7, with no clear D. Trimming took off 0 bases at V and 1 base at J, with 4 bases between the two ends. Germline CDR1 GTSNPN, CDR2 SVGIG (reference sequence). The CDR3 spans 12 residues. CDR3 DNA sequence: TGTGCCTGGAGTGTAGGGTCCTACGAGCAGTACTTC. Translated: CAWSVGSYEQYF. The full variable domain, in which reference TRBV30 and TRBJ2-7 provide the parts outside the CDR3, is SQTIHQWPATLVQPVGSPLSLECTVEGTSNPNLYWYRQAAGRGLQLLFYSVGIGQISSEVPQNLSASRPQDRQFILSSKKLLLSDSGFYLCAWSVGSYEQYFGPGTRLTVT.

CDR3 DNA sequence: TGTGCCAGCAGCATTCAGGGGGTAATGAACTATGGCTACACCTTC. Amino acid sequence: CASSIQGVMNYGYTF. The rearrangement uses TRBV7-9 and TRBJ1-2; 7 bases map to TRBD1. The trim removed 5 bases at V and 2 bases at J, leaving 8 bases unmatched. Germline assignment: CDR1 SEHNR and CDR2 FQNEAQ (reference sequence). This CDR3 is 15 amino acids long.

This rearrangement joins TRBV7-9 to TRBJ1-4; D ambiguous. Deletions cut 5 bases from V and 5 bases from J, with 9 bases between. The CDR3 extends over 13 amino acids. Germline V gene sequence: CDR1 SEHNR, CDR2 FQNEAQ (reference sequence). The CDR3, as DNA: TGTGCCAGCAGCGAGTCGGAGAATGAAAAACTGTTTTTT. Its protein product is CASSESENEKLFF.

This chain uses TRBV7-8 with TRBJ1-1; 9 bases fit TRBD1. This CDR3 is built from 15 residues. The J segment lost 4 bases and the V segment lost 5 bases, leaving 8 bases of the junction unmatched. Germline CDR1 and CDR2: SGHVS and FQNEAQ. CDR3 protein: CASSPWTGEATEAFF. CDR3 in DNA: TGTGCCAGCAGCCCCTGGACAGGGGAGGCCACTGAAGCTTTCTTT.

The J gene is TRBJ2-3, the V gene TRBV27, with TRBD2 matching over 14 bases. CDR3 length: 18 amino acids. J was trimmed by 3 bases and V by 6 bases; bases with no gene match: 11. Germline-derived CDR1 and CDR2 are MNHEY and SMNVEV (reference sequence). In DNA, the CDR3 is TGTGCCAGCAGGAAGGGGACTAGCGGGGGCCTCGGGACAGATACGCAGTATTTT. This gives the protein CASRKGTSGGLGTDTQYF.

The rearrangement uses TRBV7-9 and TRBJ1-1; 7 bases fit TRBD1. Per the germline V gene, CDR1 is SEHNR and CDR2 is FQNEAQ (reference sequence). The CDR3 consists of 13 residues. V dropped 4 bases and J dropped 5; count of bases not matched to a gene: 4. CDR3 DNA sequence: TGTGCCAGCAGCTACAGGGGAGGTACTGAAGCTTTCTTT. It specifies CASSYRGGTEAFF.

A few counts support this clone. The chain recombines TRBV29-1 with TRBJ2-7; D possibly corresponds to TRBD2 (5 bases). CDR3 length: 12 residues. Trimming removed 0 bases at V and 4 bases at J, with 7 bases between. Germline CDR1 and CDR2: SQVTM and ANQGSEA. CDR3 loop: CSVEEGEYEQYF. The CDR3, as DNA: TGCAGCGTTGAAGAGGGAGAGTACGAGCAGTACTTC.

CDR3 DNA: TGTGCCAGCAGTTTGTCCGGGTACACCGGGGAGCTGTTTTTT. Amino acids: CASSLSGYTGELFF. This chain uses TRBV28 with TRBJ2-2; D unclear. Deletions cut 3 bases from V and 3 bases from J, with 8 bases between. The CDR3 has 14 residues. CDR1 is MDHEN, CDR2 SYDVKM, per germline.

This chain connects TRBV2 to TRBJ2-7; D uncertain. V lost 8 bases to trimming and J lost 1 base, with 6 bases between them. The CDR3 length is 11 residues. Germline V CDR1 and CDR2: SNHLY, FYNNEI. In DNA form, the CDR3 reads TGTGCCAGCTTTGGGTCCTACGAGCAGTACTTC. This sequence encodes CASFGSYEQYF.